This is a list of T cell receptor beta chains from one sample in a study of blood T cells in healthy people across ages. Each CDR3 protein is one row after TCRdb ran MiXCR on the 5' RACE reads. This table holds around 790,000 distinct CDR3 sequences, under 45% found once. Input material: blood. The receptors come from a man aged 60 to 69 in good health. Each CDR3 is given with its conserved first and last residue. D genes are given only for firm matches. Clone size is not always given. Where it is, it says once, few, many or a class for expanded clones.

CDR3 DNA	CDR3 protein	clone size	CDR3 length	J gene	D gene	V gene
TGCAGTGCTAGAAAACTAGACGCCTACAATGAGCAGTTCTTC	CSARKLDAYNEQFF	few	14	TRBJ2-1	.	TRBV20-1
TGTGCCAACAGCTTAGACGGAAACCTCAACGGTAACAATGAGCAGTTCTTC	CANSLDGNLNGNNEQFF	.	17	TRBJ2-1	.	TRBV11-3
TGTGCCAGCAGCGTGACAGGGCGGAATGAGCAGTTCTTC	CASSVTGRNEQFF	.	13	TRBJ2-1	TRBD1	TRBV9
TGTGCCAGCAGTTACGACCCTAGGCAGGGTACTACCACTGGGGCCAACGTCCTGACTTTC	CASSYDPRQGTTTGANVLTF	many	20	TRBJ2-6	.	TRBV6-2/TRBV6-3
TGTGCCAGCAGCCAACAGATATCCAATTCACCCCTCCACTTT	CASSQQISNSPLHF	.	14	TRBJ1-6	.	TRBV5-8
TGTGCCAGCAGCCCCACTGGGACAGGAATTGAAAAACTGTTTTTT	CASSPTGTGIEKLFF	.	15	TRBJ1-4	TRBD1	TRBV2
TGCAGCGTTGAGTGGAGGGGGCGGACTGAAGCTTTCTTT	CSVEWRGRTEAFF	.	13	TRBJ1-1	TRBD1	TRBV29-1
TGTGCCAGCAGCTTAGTACGGGGGTCCTATAATTCACCCCTCCACTTT	CASSLVRGSYNSPLHF	.	16	TRBJ1-6	.	TRBV7-9
TGTGCCTGGACGGGAGGGGGTGAGCAGTACTTC	CAWTGGGEQYF	few	11	TRBJ2-7	TRBD2	TRBV30
TGTGCCAGCAGTAAAATACTACAGGGGCATGGCTACACCTTC	CASSKILQGHGYTF	.	14	TRBJ1-2	TRBD1	TRBV28
TGTGCCAGCAGCCAAGGGGACAGGGTAGTATTCAGGAACAATGAGCAGTTCTTC	CASSQGDRVVFRNNEQFF	once	18	TRBJ2-1	TRBD1	TRBV14
TGTGCCAGCAGCTCTGGGGCGACTGACTGGGAGACCCAGTACTTC	CASSSGATDWETQYF	.	15	TRBJ2-5	.	TRBV7-6
TGTGCCAGCAGGGACAGGGGAGTGGGTACTGAAGCTTTCTTT	CASRDRGVGTEAFF	few	14	TRBJ1-1	TRBD1	TRBV27
TGTGCCAGCAGCTTTGGTCCTAGCGGGCGCAATGAGCAGTTCTTC	CASSFGPSGRNEQFF	.	15	TRBJ2-1	TRBD2	TRBV7-2
TGCAGCGTTGAAGATCCCCCCGAGTTAGGAAACTATGGCTACACCTTC	CSVEDPPELGNYGYTF	.	16	TRBJ1-2	.	TRBV29-1
TGTGCCAGCAGTTTAAATGTCGGGGGTTACAATGAGCAGTTCTTC	CASSLNVGGYNEQFF	.	15	TRBJ2-1	.	TRBV28